The next 8 T cell receptor beta chains were all read from a single sample in a study of cytomegalovirus exposure and HLA in healthy donors. The PCR made use of 60 Vbeta and 13 Jbeta primers. Sequencing used immunoSEQ multiplex PCR; TCRdb keeps in-frame clones, though not all of them. This table holds fewer than 250,000 clones, approximately 80% found once. The sample taken for sequencing was PBMCs. The receptors stem from a young man in good health and CMV-seronegative.

The rearrangement links TRBV5-1 to TRBJ2-1; 10 bases align to TRBD2. The V and J ends lost 5 bases and 6 bases, in that order; junction bases with no gene match: 8. The CDR3 length is 15 residues. The germline CDR1 and CDR2 sequences are SGHRS and YFSETQ. DNA for the CDR3: TGCGCCAGCAGTTCAGCGGGGGGGCCGGGCAATGAGCAGTTCTTC. Its translation is CASSSAGGPGNEQFF.

CDR3 bases: TGTGCCAGCTCACCACAGCTGAACACCGGGGAGCTGTTTTTT. Encoded protein: CASSPQLNTGELFF. The gene calls are TRBV18 and TRBJ2-2; D gene ambiguous. The V end was cut by 1 base, the J end by 1 base, with 4 bases between. CDR3 length: 14 amino acids. Germline assignment: CDR1 KGHSH and CDR2 LQKENI.

The CDR3 reads CASSATWGTPETQYF. CDR3 nucleotide sequence: TGTGCCAGCAGCGCCACGTGGGGGACACCAGAGACCCAGTACTTC. The V gene is TRBV9, the J gene TRBJ2-5; tentatively, D is TRBD1 (6 bases). This CDR3 has 15 residues. V lost 3 bases and J lost 4, with 16 bases in between. Germline-derived CDR1 and CDR2 are SGDLS and YYNGEE.

The J gene is TRBJ2-2, the V gene TRBV7-6; 10 bases are shared with TRBD2. Looked up from germline, CDR1 is SGHVS and CDR2 is FNYEAQ. The junction had 7 bases not matched to a gene; V was cut back by 5 bases and J by 4 bases. The CDR3 spans 16 residues. Written as DNA, the CDR3 is TGTGCCAGCAGCCTTAATAGCGGGGGGCGCACCGGGGAGCTGTTTTTT. Protein sequence: CASSLNSGGRTGELFF.

This chain joins TRBV19 and TRBJ1-1; a possible D gene is TRBD1 (5 bases). The germline V and J ends were trimmed by 5 bases and 6 bases, with 10 bases remaining between them. CDR3 size: 12 residues. Germline CDR1 and CDR2: LNHDA and SQIVND (reference sequence). The CDR3 spells CASSFGAAEAFF. The CDR3 nucleotides are TGTGCCAGTAGTTTTGGGGCGGCTGAAGCTTTCTTT.

With respect to this clone: Other DNA sequences within the sample encode an identical CDR3. The chain is built from TRBV18 and TRBJ1-5, with 7 bases identical to TRBD1. The germline V gene encodes CDR1 KGHSH and CDR2 LQKENI. The CDR3 loop spans 13 amino acids. V lost 3 bases, J lost 6 bases, and 2 bases stayed unmatched. CDR3 region: CASSPQGGQPQHF. For the CDR3, the DNA is TGTGCCAGCTCACCGCAGGGGGGTCAGCCCCAGCATTTT.

This clone was observed a few times. The chain recombines TRBV18 with TRBJ2-3; D call uncertain. The CDR3 has 13 residues. The germline V gene encodes CDR1 KGHSH and CDR2 LQKENI. V dropped 4 bases and J dropped 4 bases, with 9 bases sitting between them. Here the CDR3 DNA reads TGTGCCAGCTCACAAGACTTGGCAGATACGCAGTATTTT. Encoded protein: CASSQDLADTQYF. Full variable domain (remainder filled in from reference TRBV18 and TRBJ2-3): NAGVMQNPRHLVRRRGQEARLRCSPMKGHSHVYWYRQLPEEGLKFMVYLQKENIIDESGMPKERFSAEFPKEGPSILRIQQVVRGDSAAYFCASSQDLADTQYFGPGTRLTVL.

The chain recombines TRBV11-2 with TRBJ2-7, with D uncertain. Looked up from germline, CDR1 is SGHAT and CDR2 is FQNNGV. The CDR3 runs 17 residues. V lost 5 bases and J lost 2, with 22 bases in between. The CDR3 sequence: CASSRSGSSPIPYEQYF. The CDR3 DNA reads as TGTGCCAGCAGCCGAAGTGGAAGTAGCCCAATTCCCTACGAGCAGTACTTC.